This T cell receptor beta chain was captured by sequencing in a study of T cells in Graves' hyperthyroidism and ophthalmopathy. Study background: Sampling of peripheral blood happened at initial diagnosis, prior to any treatment. General study findings and limits: In the analysis, a 13 V-J model separated ophthalmopathy from stable hyperthyroidism.

Hyperthyroidism of Graves' type that showed no ophthalmopathy progression within 18 months was stable. In patients aged 18 to 65, hyperthyroidism was newly diagnosed, with duration under 2 months. This CDR3 is 14 amino acids long. Germline V gene data show CDR1 as SGHDT and CDR2 as YYEEEE. This clonotype was seen more than once but under ten times. The antigen is not known. One end of the junction fails to match germline, which may point to a read error. Regions amplified from RNA transcripts were the TCR beta CDR3 regions. RT-PCR in the first round (using the HTBI primer set) targeted the TCR CDR3. MiXCR was run by TCRdb on the multiplex PCR reads, yielding one entry per CDR3 protein. The table lists some 560,000 distinct CDR3 sequences, about 15% of them singletons.

The rearrangement joins TRBV5-6 to TRBJ1-1, with D perhaps TRBD1 (6 bases). The TCR was taken from a woman in her 40s with Graves' hyperthyroidism. The sequencing input was blood. CDR3 nucleotide sequence: TGTGCCAGCAGCTTGGCGTTTGAGGGACACGTCTCTTCCTTT. Its translation is CASSLAFEGHVSSF. Complete variable domain (other parts from reference TRBV5-6 and TRBJ1-1): DAGVTQSPTHLIKTRGQQVTLRCSPKSGHDTVSWYQQALGQGPQFIFQYYEEEERQRGNFPDRFSGHQFPNYSSELNVNALLLGDSALYLCASSLAFEGHVSSFGQGTRLTVV.